These 5 T cell receptor beta chains were sequenced from one sample in a study of shared clonotypes between healthy human individuals. Measured with immunoSEQ multiplex PCR; TCRdb has only the in-frame clones, and not every one. Among 2.3 million or so clones listed, 85% to 95% were seen once. Sequenced input: naive CD4+ T cells from PBMCs. As to subset: CD45RA+ positively selected. Source of these receptors: a man younger than 35 in good health. Some clones in this sample may be carry-over from other donors' samples.

In the case of this clone: The same CDR3 is also encoded by other DNA sequences in this sample. The chain couples TRBV19 to TRBJ1-3, with D possibly TRBD1 on 5 matching bases. V dropped 3 bases and J dropped 2 bases, with 8 bases sitting between them. Germline V CDR1 and CDR2: LNHDA, SQIVND (reference sequence). The CDR3 loop spans 14 amino acids. CDR3 residues: CASSIRGAGNTIYF. As DNA, the CDR3 is TGTGCCAGTAGTATTAGGGGAGCTGGAAACACCATATATTTT.

This chain connects TRBV6-6 to TRBJ2-3, with unresolved D. Germline-derived CDR1 and CDR2 are MNHNY and SVGAGI (reference sequence). The V end was cut by 6 bases, the J end by 1 base, with 8 bases between. The CDR3 has 13 residues. CDR3 protein: CASSPQGTDTQYF. CDR3 DNA sequence: TGTGCCAGCAGCCCCCAAGGCACAGATACGCAGTATTTT.

This CDR3 is CASSSIAGAANEQYF. The CDR3 DNA reads as TGCGCCAGCAGCAGTATAGCGGGAGCGGCCAACGAGCAGTACTTC. The chain links TRBV5-1 to TRBJ2-7; 9 bases agree with TRBD2. Germline lookup yields CDR1 SGHRS and CDR2 YFSETQ. This CDR3 has 15 residues. The junction had 10 bases not matched to a gene; V was cut back by 4 bases and J by 5 bases. Full variable domain (rest looked up from reference TRBV5-1 and TRBJ2-7): KAGVTQTPRYLIKTRGQQVTLSCSPISGHRSVSWYQQTPGQGLQFLFEYFSETQRNKGNFPGRFSGRQFSNSRSEMNVSTLELGDSALYLCASSSIAGAANEQYFGPGTRLTVT.

Remarks on this clone: This CDR3 is also generated by other DNA sequences in the sample. V gene TRBV11-2 combines with J gene TRBJ2-3, with TRBD2 identical over 8 bases. This CDR3 region has 15 residues. V shed 4 bases, J shed 4 bases, and the junction held 7 bases outside the gene matches. CDR1 is SGHAT, CDR2 FQNNGV, per germline. CDR3 region: CASSSGAGVADTQYF. CDR3 sequence (DNA): TGTGCCAGCAGCTCAGGAGCGGGAGTGGCAGATACGCAGTATTTT. Full variable domain (outside the CDR3, taken from reference TRBV11-2 and TRBJ2-3): EAGVAQSPRYKIIEKRQSVAFWCNPISGHATLYWYQQILGQGPKLLIQFQNNGVVDDSQLPKDRFSAERLKGVDSTLKIQPAKLEDSAVYLCASSSGAGVADTQYFGPGTRLTVL.

This clone was observed once. The chain combines TRBV7-6 with TRBJ2-7, with 7 positions matching TRBD2. J was trimmed by 2 bases and V by 6 bases; bases with no gene match: 7. Looked up from germline, CDR1 is SGHVS and CDR2 is FNYEAQ. This CDR3 region has 14 residues. DNA for the CDR3: TGTGCCAGCAGAACCAGGGAGGGTCCCTACGAGCAGTACTTC. This gives the protein CASRTREGPYEQYF.